This TCR beta chain was captured in a study of CD8 T cells in ankylosing spondylitis. Study results and caveats: Clones linked to the disease showed a CD8+ phenotype. They occurred at relatively low frequencies in peripheral blood. Significant enrichment of disease-linked clones was reported in matched ankylosing spondylitis synovial fluid. Blood of patients with ankylosing spondylitis appeared to be characterized by a TCR beta motif of several highly homologous variants.

The TCR beta libraries were generated through quantitative 5'-RACE incorporating molecular barcodes. TCRdb used MiXCR to reprocess the 5' RACE reads, holding one entry per CDR3 protein. The sample lists 200,000 to 250,000 distinct CDR3 sequences, approximately 10% occurring once. This clonotype was detected many times. What it binds is not known. Material: blood, either unsorted or a sorted T cell fraction (not recorded which). This TCR came from a male donor with ankylosing spondylitis or in good health (not recorded which).

The CDR3 bases are TGCGCCAGCAGCTTGGACACCTCGGGTAATGAAAAACTGTTTTTT. This gives the protein CASSLDTSGNEKLFF. The chain is built from TRBV5-1 and TRBJ1-4; no clear D. Trimming took off 0 bases at V and 4 bases at J, with 10 bases between the two ends. Germline assignment: CDR1 SGHRS and CDR2 YFSETQ. This CDR3 has 15 amino acids.